The clone carrying this TCR beta chain was recorded at least ten times. Antigen specificity is unknown. This record comes from a study of Graves' ophthalmopathy and Graves' hyperthyroidism. Notes on the study in general: With just under 71% sensitivity and approximately 72% specificity, the model predicted ophthalmopathy progression.

Researchers took RNA transcripts and amplified TCR beta CDR3 regions from them. The library came from an HTBI-primed first-round RT-PCR and a second-round multiplex PCR. In TCRdb, the multiplex PCR reads were re-called with MiXCR into one record per CDR3 protein. The sample lists 900,000 to 1,200,000 distinct CDR3 sequences, less than 45% occurring once. Sequenced sample: peripheral blood or thyroid tissue (not recorded which). The receptor comes from an adult man with Graves' hyperthyroidism.

This CDR3 is CASSTTGNGGYTF. CDR3 DNA sequence: TGCGCCAGCAGCACCACAGGGAATGGGGGCTACACCTTC. The chain has TRBV5-1 and TRBJ1-2; perhaps TRBD1 as D (6 bases). This CDR3 comprises 13 residues. Germline loops: CDR1 SGHRS, CDR2 YFSETQ. V gave up 4 bases and J gave up 8 bases, with 15 bases separating them.